These 20 T cell receptor beta chains came from one sample sequenced in a study of cytomegalovirus exposure and HLA in healthy donors. The PCR was carried out with 60 Vbeta primers and 13 Jbeta primers. TCRdb's table, derived via immunoSEQ multiplex PCR, lists solely in-frame clones and lacks some. The sample consists of around 97,000 clones, about a tenth of them appearing once. What was sequenced was PBMCs. The receptors stem from a man aged 45-60 years in good health and CMV-seropositive.

This clone showed up just a few times. This chain connects TRBV6-6 to TRBJ1-2; no reliable D call. Between the trimmed V and J ends, which lost 2 bases and 2 bases, there was a span of 15 bases. This CDR3 has 16 residues. Per the germline V gene, CDR1 is MNHNY and CDR2 is SVGAGI (reference sequence). CDR3 sequence: CASSYDPRKGNYGYTF. The CDR3, as DNA: TGTGCCAGCAGTTACGATCCCAGGAAAGGAAACTATGGCTACACCTTC.

In this sample, this clone turned up a few times. The CDR3 loop reads CASSKREVKDTQYF. The CDR3 DNA reads TGTGCCAGTAGTAAGCGGGAGGTGAAAGATACGCAGTATTTT. This rearrangement joins TRBV19 to TRBJ2-3, with 9 bases that match TRBD2. Germline loops: CDR1 LNHDA, CDR2 SQIVND (reference sequence). The trim removed 4 bases at V and 5 bases at J, leaving 4 bases unmatched. CDR3 length equals 14 residues.

V usage is TRBV6-5 and J usage is TRBJ1-5; D uncertain. This CDR3 spans 12 amino acids. The V end was cut by 4 bases, the J end by 6 bases, with 7 bases between. Germline CDR1 is MNHEY and CDR2 is SVGAGI. The CDR3 coding sequence is TGTGCCAGCAGTTCATTCGGTCAGCCCCAGCATTTT. Its protein product is CASSSFGQPQHF.

This chain connects TRBV6-6 to TRBJ2-3; possible D gene TRBD2, 6 bases. Germline V gives CDR1 MNHNY, CDR2 SVGAGI (reference sequence). This CDR3 is built from 14 residues. V was shortened by 2 bases and J by 1 base, with 7 bases between the two germline ends. The CDR3 nucleotides are TGTGCCAGCAGTTACCAGCGGGGCACAGATACGCAGTATTTT. Residues: CASSYQRGTDTQYF.

The chain has TRBV2 and TRBJ1-3; D is possibly TRBD1 (6 bases). CDR3 size: 15 residues. The V and J ends lost 6 bases and 3 bases respectively, with 15 bases between them. Germline lookup yields CDR1 SNHLY and CDR2 FYNNEI. CDR3 nucleotide sequence: TGTGCCAGCAGCGGGCGGACAGCTGGTGGAAACACCATATATTTT. Translated, it gives CASSGRTAGGNTIYF. The full variable domain, rest sourced from reference TRBV2 and TRBJ1-3, is EPEVTQTPSHQVTQMGQEVILRCVPISNHLYFYWYRQILGQKVEFLVSFYNNEISEKSEIFDDQFSVERPDGSNFTLKIRSTKLEDSAMYFCASSGRTAGGNTIYFGEGSWLTVV.

This clone was counted only a few times. The V call is TRBV5-1, the J call TRBJ1-1, with 8 nucleotides matching TRBD1. Germline trimming cut 2 bases from V and 5 bases from J; bases unmatched to any gene: 8. This CDR3 contains 15 residues. Germline V gene lookup returns CDR1 SGHRS and CDR2 YFSETQ. The CDR3 sequence: CASSFMAGGATEAFF. In DNA form, the CDR3 reads TGCGCCAGCAGCTTCATGGCAGGGGGCGCGACTGAAGCTTTCTTT. The variable domain in full, completed from reference TRBV5-1 and TRBJ1-1, reads KAGVTQTPRYLIKTRGQQVTLSCSPISGHRSVSWYQQTPGQGLQFLFEYFSETQRNKGNFPGRFSGRQFSNSRSEMNVSTLELGDSALYLCASSFMAGGATEAFFGQGTRLTVV.

The chain couples TRBV5-6 to TRBJ2-5, with TRBD1 matching over 8 bases. There are 16 residues in the CDR3. Germline loops: CDR1 SGHDT, CDR2 YYEEEE. V shed 2 bases and J 1 base; nucleotides not matched to a gene: 7. The CDR3 region has the DNA TGTGCCAGCAGCTTAATCCCAGGGGGCACCCAAGAGACCCAGTACTTC. Translating it yields CASSLIPGGTQETQYF. The entire variable domain, with the rest obtained from reference TRBV5-6 and TRBJ2-5, is as follows: DAGVTQSPTHLIKTRGQQVTLRCSPKSGHDTVSWYQQALGQGPQFIFQYYEEEERQRGNFPDRFSGHQFPNYSSELNVNALLLGDSALYLCASSLIPGGTQETQYFGPGTRLLVL.

This clone was seen a few times. The chain has TRBV5-6 and TRBJ2-7, with D possibly being TRBD2 (5 bases). In germline, CDR1 is SGHDT, CDR2 YYEEEE. CDR3 length equals 14 residues. The V end was cut by 7 bases, the J end by 0 bases, with 14 bases between. CDR3 loop: CASSSLGSSYEQYF. The CDR3 DNA follows: TGTGCCAGCTCGTCACTTGGGAGCTCCTACGAGCAGTACTTC.

V is TRBV27 and J is TRBJ1-1, with a weak D call TRBD1 (6 bases). CDR1 and CDR2 (germline): MNHEY, SMNVEV (reference sequence). CDR3 length: 12 residues. Trimming took off 5 bases at V and 3 bases at J, with 7 bases between the two ends. The CDR3, as DNA: TGTGCCAGCAGTGGACAGCACACTGAAGCTTTCTTT. Amino acids: CASSGQHTEAFF.

This clone was recorded at least ten times. One end of the junction varies from germline; a read error may be responsible. The chain combines TRBV7-7 with TRBJ2-3; D gene unclear. Germline V gene lookup returns CDR1 SSHAT and CDR2 FNYEAQ (reference sequence). CDR3 length: 14 residues. Here the CDR3 DNA reads TGTGCTAGCAGCTCCCTCGGGAGCACAGATACGCAGTATTTT. Its translation is CASSSLGSTDTQYF.

This clone was seen a few times. CDR3 loop: CAISESEISNEQFF. CDR3 in DNA: TGTGCCATCAGTGAGTCGGAGATAAGCAATGAGCAGTTCTTC. The rearrangement uses TRBV10-3 and TRBJ2-1; D gene unclear. The CDR3 is 14 amino acids. Trimming cost V 0 bases and J 6 bases, with 9 bases left between them. Germline V CDR1 and CDR2: ENHRY, SYGVKD.

This clone was detected only a few times. The rearrangement links TRBV28 to TRBJ1-1; 7 bases are a match to TRBD1. The CDR3 sequence is 15 residues long. The germline V gene encodes CDR1 MDHEN and CDR2 SYDVKM. The V segment lost 1 base and the J segment 1 base; nucleotides outside the gene matches: 3. The CDR3 nucleotides read TGTGCCAGCAGTTTATCCCGGACAGGGAACACTGAAGCTTTCTTT. Translating it yields CASSLSRTGNTEAFF.

The sample holds a few counts of this clone. V usage is TRBV6-5 and J usage is TRBJ2-5; D is possibly TRBD2 (5 bases). The CDR3 extends over 13 amino acids. V gave up 4 bases and J gave up 7 bases, with 13 bases separating them. CDR1 is MNHEY and CDR2 is SVGAGI in the germline V gene. CDR3 in amino acids: CASSSGLTGTQYF. Here the CDR3 DNA reads TGTGCCAGCAGTTCAGGACTCACGGGGACCCAGTACTTC.

This clone showed up just a few times. The V and J genes are TRBV30 and TRBJ1-4, with D uncertain. The CDR3 has 17 amino acids. V was trimmed by 2 bases and J by 2 bases, leaving 18 bases between them. Germline assignment: CDR1 GTSNPN and CDR2 SVGIG (reference sequence). The DNA of the CDR3 is TGTGCCTGGAGTCGGACTGGTGGTGGGGAGACTAATGAAAAACTGTTTTTT. Protein product: CAWSRTGGGETNEKLFF.

As concerns this clone: Within the sample, other DNA sequences also encode this same CDR3. The V call is TRBV28, the J call TRBJ1-2; 8 nucleotides agree with TRBD1. The CDR3 has 14 residues. In germline, CDR1 is MDHEN, CDR2 SYDVKM. V lost 6 bases and J lost 7; bases outside the gene matches: 10. The CDR3 nucleotides read TGTGCCAGCAGGATTCAGGGGGCAGTCGGTGGCTACACCTTC. This sequence encodes CASRIQGAVGGYTF.

V and J are TRBV5-1 and TRBJ2-4, with D possibly matching TRBD2 (6 bases). This CDR3 is built from 16 residues. V dropped 0 bases and J dropped 0 bases, with 10 bases sitting between them. Per the germline V gene, CDR1 is SGHRS and CDR2 is YFSETQ. In DNA, the CDR3 is TGCGCCAGCAGCTTGGCCGGGGGACTAGCCAAAAACATTCAGTACTTC. The encoded protein is CASSLAGGLAKNIQYF.

The chain has TRBV6-5 and TRBJ2-3; 8 bases match TRBD1. Germline V gene lookup returns CDR1 MNHEY and CDR2 SVGAGI. This CDR3 has 15 amino acids. V dropped 7 bases and J dropped 0; count of bases not matched to a gene: 6. In nucleotides, the CDR3 is TGTGCCAGCACACAGGGGGTGAAAAGCACAGATACGCAGTATTTT. Translation gives CASTQGVKSTDTQYF.

V gene TRBV2 combines with J gene TRBJ2-7; TRBD1 aligns across 10 bases. The CDR3 totals 14 residues. Germline CDR1 reads SNHLY; CDR2 reads FYNNEI. J was trimmed by 2 bases and V by 4 bases; bases with no gene match: 2. This CDR3 is CASSGDRGTYEQYF. CDR3 DNA sequence: TGTGCCAGCAGTGGGGACAGGGGCACCTACGAGCAGTACTTC.

V and J are TRBV10-3 and TRBJ2-3, with 7 bases that match TRBD2. Germline V gene sequence: CDR1 ENHRY, CDR2 SYGVKD. V lost 6 bases and J lost 0; bases outside the gene matches: 6. The CDR3 is 15 residues long. The CDR3: CAIRTASGSTDTQYF. CDR3 sequence (DNA): TGTGCCATCAGGACGGCTAGCGGTAGCACAGATACGCAGTATTTT.

This rearrangement joins TRBV10-3 to TRBJ2-7; 8 positions agree with TRBD2. Trimming removed 4 bases from V and 0 bases from J; junction bases left unmatched: 2. This CDR3 is 14 amino acids long. Germline loops: CDR1 ENHRY, CDR2 SYGVKD. The CDR3 DNA reads TGTGCCATCAGTGGCGGGAGGAACTCCTACGAGCAGTACTTC. Translating gives CAISGGRNSYEQYF.